This is a list of T cell receptor beta chains from one sample in a study of T cells in Graves' hyperthyroidism and ophthalmopathy. TCRdb re-called the multiplex PCR reads with MiXCR, one entry per CDR3 protein. The sample shows fewer than 25,000 distinct CDR3 sequences, around 50% of them seen only once. Sequenced material: blood. The receptors derive from a woman aged 40 to 55 with Graves' hyperthyroidism that later progressed to Graves' ophthalmopathy. Both conserved end residues are part of each CDR3. Rows may omit the clone size; those that give it use once, few, many or a size class.

v_gene: TRBV29-1; abundance: medium-sized; j_gene: TRBJ1-1; CDR3aa: CSVVRGGEAFF
v_gene: TRBV14; abundance: NA; j_gene: TRBJ2-7; CDR3aa: CASSGVDGGYPYEQYF
v_gene: TRBV3-1; abundance: many; j_gene: TRBJ2-1; CDR3aa: CASSQEEPHQFF
v_gene: TRBV28; abundance: many; j_gene: TRBJ2-1; CDR3aa: CASTGTSGGGHNEQFF
v_gene: TRBV3-1; abundance: many; j_gene: TRBJ2-7; CDR3aa: CASSRLGSYEQYF
v_gene: TRBV20-1; abundance: medium-sized; j_gene: TRBJ2-2; CDR3aa: CSAESTPSGELFF
v_gene: TRBV7-2; abundance: medium-sized; j_gene: TRBJ2-1; CDR3aa: CASSLVKGFSEQFF
v_gene: TRBV7-9; abundance: NA; j_gene: TRBJ2-3; CDR3aa: CASSLESTSDTDTQYF
v_gene: TRBV2; abundance: few; j_gene: TRBJ2-5; CDR3aa: CASRSTSGREETQYF
v_gene: TRBV7-2; abundance: once; j_gene: TRBJ2-1; CDR3aa: CASSSLAGTYNEQFF
v_gene: TRBV28; abundance: many; j_gene: TRBJ2-1; CDR3aa: CASSSIIWLERNNEQFF
v_gene: TRBV6-1; abundance: NA; j_gene: TRBJ1-2; CDR3aa: CASSPLGKGYGYTF
v_gene: TRBV2; abundance: once; j_gene: TRBJ2-2; CDR3aa: CASSDRDSQLEGELFF
v_gene: TRBV28; abundance: many; j_gene: TRBJ2-3; CDR3aa: CASGRLGPDTQYF
v_gene: TRBV7-9; abundance: NA; j_gene: TRBJ1-6; CDR3aa: CASSRDANLYSPLHF
v_gene: TRBV18; abundance: many; j_gene: TRBJ2-1; CDR3aa: CASSPSPGGLYEQFF
v_gene: TRBV7-3; abundance: few; j_gene: TRBJ2-3; CDR3aa: CASSLTMAISTDTQYF
v_gene: TRBV6-1; abundance: NA; j_gene: TRBJ1-5; CDR3aa: CASSVGAEGQPQHF
v_gene: TRBV2; abundance: NA; j_gene: TRBJ2-7; CDR3aa: CASSESIVYEQYF
v_gene: TRBV7-3; abundance: NA; j_gene: TRBJ2-1; CDR3aa: CASSLPLSEQFF
v_gene: TRBV7-7; abundance: NA; j_gene: TRBJ2-7; CDR3aa: CASSSLLAQYF
v_gene: TRBV29-1; abundance: NA; j_gene: TRBJ1-5; CDR3aa: CSGMTGSAAQHF